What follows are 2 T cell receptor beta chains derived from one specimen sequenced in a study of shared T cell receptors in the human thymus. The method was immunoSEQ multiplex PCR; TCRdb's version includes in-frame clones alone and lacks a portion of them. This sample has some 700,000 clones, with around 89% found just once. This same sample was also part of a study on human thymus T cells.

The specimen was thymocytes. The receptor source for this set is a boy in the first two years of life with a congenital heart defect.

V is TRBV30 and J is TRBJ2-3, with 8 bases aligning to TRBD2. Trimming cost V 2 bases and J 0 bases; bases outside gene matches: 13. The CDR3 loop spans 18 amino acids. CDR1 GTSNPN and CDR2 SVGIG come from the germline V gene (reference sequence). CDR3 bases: TGTGCCTGGAGTACTCCCTGGTTCGGGAGGGCCAGCACAGATACGCAGTATTTT. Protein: CAWSTPWFGRASTDTQYF.

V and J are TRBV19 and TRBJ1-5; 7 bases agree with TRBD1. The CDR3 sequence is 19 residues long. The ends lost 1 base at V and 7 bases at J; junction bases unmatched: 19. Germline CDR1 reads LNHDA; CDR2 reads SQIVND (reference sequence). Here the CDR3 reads CASSIVRDRAKGALQPQHF. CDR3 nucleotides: TGTGCCAGTAGTATAGTCCGCGACAGGGCCAAAGGGGCACTCCAGCCCCAGCATTTT.